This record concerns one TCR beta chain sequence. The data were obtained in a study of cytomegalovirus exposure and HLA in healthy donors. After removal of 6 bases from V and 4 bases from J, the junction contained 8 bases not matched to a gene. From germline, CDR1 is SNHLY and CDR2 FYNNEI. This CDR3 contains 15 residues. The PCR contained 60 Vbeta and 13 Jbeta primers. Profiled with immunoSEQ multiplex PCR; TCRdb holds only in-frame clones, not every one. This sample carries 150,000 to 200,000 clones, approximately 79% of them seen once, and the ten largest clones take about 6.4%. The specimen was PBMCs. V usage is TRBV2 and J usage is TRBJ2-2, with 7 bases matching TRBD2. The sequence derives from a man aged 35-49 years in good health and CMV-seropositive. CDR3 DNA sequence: TGTGCCAGCAGCCGTGAGGGAGGGTCCACCGGGGAGCTGTTTTTT. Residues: CASSREGGSTGELFF.